What follows describes a single T cell receptor (beta chain). Its antigen is undetermined. This record comes from a study of cytomegalovirus exposure and HLA in healthy donors. Whole-study results and caveats: Generally TCR sequences proved uncommon, though certain public TCRs appeared in numerous donors. Earlier analysis yielded a pattern in which most TCR beta V segments were productive about 90% or about 30% of the time.

Amplification used 60 Vbeta primers and 13 Jbeta primers. Original methodology: An analysis that came later counted 60 million to 80 million unique TCR beta chains, around 12 million shared. Only in-frame clones appear in the TCRdb table, and some are missing; sequencing was by immunoSEQ multiplex PCR. The D gene and trimming were derived from the DNA, and the V and J assignments and clone size from that table. The data contain some 130,000 clones, 60% to 80% of them singletons. V dropped 7 bases and J dropped 4; count of bases not matched to a gene: 15. CDR1 is MDHEN, CDR2 SYDVKM, per germline. The CDR3 runs to 17 residues.

The chain couples TRBV28 to TRBJ1-2; 10 positions agree with TRBD1. This receptor was taken from a female donor in good health and CMV-seronegative. Sequenced: PBMCs. The CDR3 sequence is CASTISGQGPALYGYTF. CDR3 DNA sequence: TGTGCCAGCACCATCTCGGGACAGGGGCCCGCACTCTATGGCTACACCTTC.